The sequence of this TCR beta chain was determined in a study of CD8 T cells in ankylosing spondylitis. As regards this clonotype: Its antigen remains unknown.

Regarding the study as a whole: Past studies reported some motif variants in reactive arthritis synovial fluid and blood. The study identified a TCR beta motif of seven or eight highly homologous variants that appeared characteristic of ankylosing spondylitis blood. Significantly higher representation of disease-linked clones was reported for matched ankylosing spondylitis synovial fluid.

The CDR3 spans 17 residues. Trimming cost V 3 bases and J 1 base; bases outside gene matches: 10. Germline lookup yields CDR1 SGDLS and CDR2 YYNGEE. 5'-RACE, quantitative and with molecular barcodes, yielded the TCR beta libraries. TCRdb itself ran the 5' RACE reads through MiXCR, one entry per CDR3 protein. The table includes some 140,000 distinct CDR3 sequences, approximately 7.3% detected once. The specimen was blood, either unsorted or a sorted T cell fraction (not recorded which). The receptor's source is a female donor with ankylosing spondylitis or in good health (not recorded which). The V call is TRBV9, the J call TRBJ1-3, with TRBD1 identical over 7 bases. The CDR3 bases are TGTGCCAGCAGCGGTAGCCCGGGACAGCCATCTGGAAACACCATATATTTT. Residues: CASSGSPGQPSGNTIYF.